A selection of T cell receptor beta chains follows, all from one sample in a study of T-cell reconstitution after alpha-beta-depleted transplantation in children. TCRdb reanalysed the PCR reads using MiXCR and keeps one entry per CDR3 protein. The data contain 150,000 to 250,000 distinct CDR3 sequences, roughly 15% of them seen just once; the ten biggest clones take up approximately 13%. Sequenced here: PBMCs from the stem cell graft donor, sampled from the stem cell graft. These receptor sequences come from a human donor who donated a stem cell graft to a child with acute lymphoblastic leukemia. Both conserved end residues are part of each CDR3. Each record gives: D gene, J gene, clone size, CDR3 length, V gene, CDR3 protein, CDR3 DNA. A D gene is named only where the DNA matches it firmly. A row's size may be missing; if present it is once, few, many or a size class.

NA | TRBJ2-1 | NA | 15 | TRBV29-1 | CSVERGDKYFNEQFF | TGCAGCGTCGAGCGAGGGGATAAGTATTTCAATGAGCAGTTCTTC
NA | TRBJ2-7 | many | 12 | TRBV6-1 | CASGDWPYEQYF | TGTGCCAGCGGGGACTGGCCGTACGAGCAGTACTTC
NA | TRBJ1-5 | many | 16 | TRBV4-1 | CASSQDPWGINQPQHF | TGCGCCAGCAGCCAAGATCCCTGGGGCATTAATCAGCCCCAGCATTTT
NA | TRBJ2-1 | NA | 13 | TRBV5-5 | CASRRERAPCKVF | TGTGCCAGCAGGAGGGAACGGGCCCCCTGTAAAGTCTTC
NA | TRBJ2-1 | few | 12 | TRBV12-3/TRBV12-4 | CASSLDSPEQFF | TGTGCCAGCAGTTTAGATAGTCCTGAGCAGTTCTTC
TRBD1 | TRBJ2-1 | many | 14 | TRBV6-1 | CASKEGQGYNEQFF | TGTGCCAGCAAGGAGGGACAGGGTTACAATGAGCAGTTCTTC
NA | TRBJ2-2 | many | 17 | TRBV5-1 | CASSLINRGRGSGELFF | TGCGCCAGCAGCTTAATCAACAGGGGGAGGGGATCCGGGGAGCTGTTTTTT
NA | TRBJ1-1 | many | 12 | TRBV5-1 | CASSLVSTEAFF | TGCGCCAGCAGCTTGGTCAGTACTGAAGCTTTCTTT
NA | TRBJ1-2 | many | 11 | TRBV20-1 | CSARDPYGYTF | TGCAGTGCTAGAGACCCTTATGGCTACACCTTC
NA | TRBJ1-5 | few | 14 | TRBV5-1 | CASKVGAGGQPQHF | TGCGCCAGCAAGGTAGGGGCAGGCGGTCAGCCCCAGCATTTT
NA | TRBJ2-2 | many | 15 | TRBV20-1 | CSAKGARGVPGELFF | TGCAGTGCCAAAGGGGCTAGAGGAGTCCCCGGGGAGCTGTTTTTT
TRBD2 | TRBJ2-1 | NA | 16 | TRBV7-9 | CASSPVGLPAANEQFF | TGTGCCAGCAGCCCAGTGGGACTACCTGCGGCCAATGAGCAGTTCTTC
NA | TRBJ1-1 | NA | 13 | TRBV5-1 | CASSLAYGTEAFF | TGCGCCAGCAGCTTGGCCTACGGGACTGAAGCTTTCTTT
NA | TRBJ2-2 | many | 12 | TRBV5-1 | CASSSETGELFF | TGCGCCAGCAGCTCCGAAACCGGGGAGCTGTTTTTT
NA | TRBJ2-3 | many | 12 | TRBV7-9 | CASSFSGDTQYF | TGTGCCAGCAGCTTTTCAGGAGATACGCAGTATTTT
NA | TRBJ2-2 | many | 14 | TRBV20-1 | CSVGTRVRTGELFF | TGCAGTGTCGGGACGAGGGTGAGGACCGGGGAGCTGTTTTTT
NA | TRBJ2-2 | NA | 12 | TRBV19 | CAAPGLAGELFF | TGTGCCGCGCCCGGGCTAGCCGGGGAGCTGTTTTTC
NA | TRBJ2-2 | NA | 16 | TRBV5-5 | CASSLQLQDNTGELFF | TGTGCCAGCAGCTTGCAGTTACAGGACAACACCGGGGAGCTGTTTTTT
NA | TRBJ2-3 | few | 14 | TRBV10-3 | CAISPTISTDTQYF | TGTGCCATCAGCCCAACAATTAGCACAGATACGCAGTATTTT
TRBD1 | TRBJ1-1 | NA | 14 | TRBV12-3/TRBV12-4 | CASTPGQGKSEAFF | TGTGCCAGCACCCCGGGACAGGGGAAATCTGAAGCTTTCTTT
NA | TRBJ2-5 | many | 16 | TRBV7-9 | CASSLGLATYQETQYF | TGTGCCAGCAGCTTAGGGCTAGCGACTTACCAAGAGACCCAGTACTTC
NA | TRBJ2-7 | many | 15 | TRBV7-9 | CASSPRDGLSYEQYF | TGTGCCAGCAGCCCACGGGACGGCCTCTCCTACGAGCAGTACTTC
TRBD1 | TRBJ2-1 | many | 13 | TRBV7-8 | CASSLAYGQGWFF | TGTGCCAGCAGCTTAGCGTACGGACAGGGGTGGTTCTTC
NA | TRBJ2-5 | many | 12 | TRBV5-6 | CASGTGKETQYF | TGTGCCAGCGGGACGGGGAAAGAGACCCAGTACTTC
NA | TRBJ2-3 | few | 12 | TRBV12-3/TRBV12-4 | CASSLSDAPQYF | TGTGCCAGCAGTTTATCTGATGCACCGCAGTATTTT
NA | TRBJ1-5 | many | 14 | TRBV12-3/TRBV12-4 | CASRPRGLGQPQHF | TGTGCCAGCAGGCCCAGGGGTTTAGGCCAGCCCCAGCATTTT
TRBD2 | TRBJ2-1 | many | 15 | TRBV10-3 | CAISVSGLAVNEQFF | TGTGCCATCAGTGTCTCGGGACTAGCGGTAAATGAGCAGTTCTTC
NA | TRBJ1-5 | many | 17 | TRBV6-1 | CASRFHSRGHGNQPQHF | TGTGCCAGCAGGTTTCACTCCAGGGGCCATGGCAATCAGCCCCAGCATTTT
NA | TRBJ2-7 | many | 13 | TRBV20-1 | CSAEGDKGYEQYF | TGCAGTGCTGAGGGGGACAAGGGTTACGAGCAGTACTTC
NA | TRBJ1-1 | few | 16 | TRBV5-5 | CASSSTTGSVDTEAFF | TGTGCCAGCAGCTCCACGACAGGATCGGTTGACACTGAAGCTTTCTTT
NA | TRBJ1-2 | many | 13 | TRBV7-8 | CASSLGPSTGYTF | TGTGCCAGCAGCTTAGGGCCCTCAACGGGCTACACCTTC
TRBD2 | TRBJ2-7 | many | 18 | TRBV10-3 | CAISLSFPGTSGRYEQYF | TGTGCCATCAGCTTAAGTTTTCCCGGGACTAGCGGCCGTTACGAGCAGTACTTC
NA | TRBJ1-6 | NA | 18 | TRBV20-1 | CSARRGVVGGAYNSPLHF | TGCAGTGCTAGAAGAGGTGTAGTAGGGGGGGCGTATAATTCACCCCTCCACTTT
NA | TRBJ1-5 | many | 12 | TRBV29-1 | CSVQREGQPQHF | TGCAGCGTTCAAAGAGAAGGACAGCCCCAGCATTTT
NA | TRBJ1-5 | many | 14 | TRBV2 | CASSENGRNQPQHF | TGTGCCAGCAGTGAAAACGGGCGCAATCAGCCCCAGCATTTT
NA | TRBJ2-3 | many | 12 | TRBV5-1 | CASSLEKDTQYF | TGCGCCAGCAGCTTGGAGAAAGATACGCAGTATTTT
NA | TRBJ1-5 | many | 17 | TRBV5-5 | CASSLGQVGARGQPQHF | TGTGCCAGCAGCTTGGGGCAGGTGGGGGCTAGGGGTCAGCCCCAGCATTTT
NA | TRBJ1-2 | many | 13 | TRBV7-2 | CASSFFVIYGYTF | TGTGCCAGCAGCTTTTTTGTGATTTATGGCTACACCTTC
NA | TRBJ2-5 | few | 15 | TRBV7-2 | CASSLAGGRRETQYF | TGTGCCAGCAGCTTAGCTGGGGGCCGGAGGGAGACCCAGTACTTC
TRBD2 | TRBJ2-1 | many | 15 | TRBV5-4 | CASSILAGGKGEQFF | TGTGCCAGCAGCATATTAGCGGGAGGGAAGGGTGAGCAGTTCTTC
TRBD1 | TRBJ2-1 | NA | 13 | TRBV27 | CASKGQGIDEQFF | TGTGCCAGCAAGGGACAGGGGATTGATGAGCAGTTCTTC
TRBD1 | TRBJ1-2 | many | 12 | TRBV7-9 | CASSWTGDGYTF | TGTGCCAGCAGCTGGACAGGGGATGGCTACACCTTC
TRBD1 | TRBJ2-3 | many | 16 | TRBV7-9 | CASSLSGAGGPDTQYF | TGTGCCAGCAGCTTATCCGGAGCAGGGGGCCCAGATACGCAGTATTTT
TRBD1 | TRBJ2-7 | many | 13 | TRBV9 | CASSVTGGYEQYF | TGTGCCAGCAGCGTTACAGGGGGCTACGAGCAGTACTTC
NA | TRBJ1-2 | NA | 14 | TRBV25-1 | CASSELPQGHGYTF | TGTGCCAGCAGTGAATTACCACAGGGTCATGGCTACACCTTC
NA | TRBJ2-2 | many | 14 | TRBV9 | CASSVEGDGGELFF | TGTGCCAGCAGCGTAGAGGGCGACGGCGGGGAGCTGTTTTTT
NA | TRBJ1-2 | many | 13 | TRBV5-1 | CASSPDGNYGYTF | TGCGCCAGCAGCCCGGACGGCAACTATGGCTACACCTTC